This T cell receptor beta chain was retrieved from a study of vaccination effects on CD4 cells after COVID-19. Overall study results and limits: Of the vaccine-induced clones from healthy vaccinees, merely 1 of 255 recognized common cold coronaviruses as well. Late after vaccination, infection- and vaccine-induced clones showed marked clonal contraction.

Using viral peptide pools, the ViraFEST assay grew out antigen-specific CD4+ T cells prior to sequencing. At the end of about 9 days of culture, CD4+ T cells were isolated. Nobody among the vaccine recipients had prior SARS-CoV-2 infection (nucleocapsid antibodies were negative). Every well got a few million PBMC, which were grown with around 10 IU/ml IL-2 and 8.5 to 10 ug/ml peptides. A single count supports this clone. Its cognate antigen is unknown. The CDR3 is 14 amino acids. Trimming removed 1 base from V and 5 bases from J, with 11 bases in between. Germline lookup yields CDR1 MNHEY and CDR2 SMNVEV (reference sequence). Measured with immunoSEQ multiplex PCR; TCRdb has only the in-frame clones, and not every one. The sample holds tens of thousands of clones, 60% to 85% seen once.

The source is a human donor who received a COVID-19 vaccine. This sample comprised CD4+ T cells from PBMCs cultured with HCoV-OC43 spike peptides, obtained before COVID-19 vaccination. Specified subset: HCoV-OC43 spike overlapping peptide pool stimulation. The V call is TRBV27, the J call TRBJ1-1; D possibly corresponds to TRBD1 (6 bases). CDR3 in DNA: TGTGCCAGCAGTTTATATACAGGGAGGACTGAAGCTTTCTTT. Amino acids: CASSLYTGRTEAFF.